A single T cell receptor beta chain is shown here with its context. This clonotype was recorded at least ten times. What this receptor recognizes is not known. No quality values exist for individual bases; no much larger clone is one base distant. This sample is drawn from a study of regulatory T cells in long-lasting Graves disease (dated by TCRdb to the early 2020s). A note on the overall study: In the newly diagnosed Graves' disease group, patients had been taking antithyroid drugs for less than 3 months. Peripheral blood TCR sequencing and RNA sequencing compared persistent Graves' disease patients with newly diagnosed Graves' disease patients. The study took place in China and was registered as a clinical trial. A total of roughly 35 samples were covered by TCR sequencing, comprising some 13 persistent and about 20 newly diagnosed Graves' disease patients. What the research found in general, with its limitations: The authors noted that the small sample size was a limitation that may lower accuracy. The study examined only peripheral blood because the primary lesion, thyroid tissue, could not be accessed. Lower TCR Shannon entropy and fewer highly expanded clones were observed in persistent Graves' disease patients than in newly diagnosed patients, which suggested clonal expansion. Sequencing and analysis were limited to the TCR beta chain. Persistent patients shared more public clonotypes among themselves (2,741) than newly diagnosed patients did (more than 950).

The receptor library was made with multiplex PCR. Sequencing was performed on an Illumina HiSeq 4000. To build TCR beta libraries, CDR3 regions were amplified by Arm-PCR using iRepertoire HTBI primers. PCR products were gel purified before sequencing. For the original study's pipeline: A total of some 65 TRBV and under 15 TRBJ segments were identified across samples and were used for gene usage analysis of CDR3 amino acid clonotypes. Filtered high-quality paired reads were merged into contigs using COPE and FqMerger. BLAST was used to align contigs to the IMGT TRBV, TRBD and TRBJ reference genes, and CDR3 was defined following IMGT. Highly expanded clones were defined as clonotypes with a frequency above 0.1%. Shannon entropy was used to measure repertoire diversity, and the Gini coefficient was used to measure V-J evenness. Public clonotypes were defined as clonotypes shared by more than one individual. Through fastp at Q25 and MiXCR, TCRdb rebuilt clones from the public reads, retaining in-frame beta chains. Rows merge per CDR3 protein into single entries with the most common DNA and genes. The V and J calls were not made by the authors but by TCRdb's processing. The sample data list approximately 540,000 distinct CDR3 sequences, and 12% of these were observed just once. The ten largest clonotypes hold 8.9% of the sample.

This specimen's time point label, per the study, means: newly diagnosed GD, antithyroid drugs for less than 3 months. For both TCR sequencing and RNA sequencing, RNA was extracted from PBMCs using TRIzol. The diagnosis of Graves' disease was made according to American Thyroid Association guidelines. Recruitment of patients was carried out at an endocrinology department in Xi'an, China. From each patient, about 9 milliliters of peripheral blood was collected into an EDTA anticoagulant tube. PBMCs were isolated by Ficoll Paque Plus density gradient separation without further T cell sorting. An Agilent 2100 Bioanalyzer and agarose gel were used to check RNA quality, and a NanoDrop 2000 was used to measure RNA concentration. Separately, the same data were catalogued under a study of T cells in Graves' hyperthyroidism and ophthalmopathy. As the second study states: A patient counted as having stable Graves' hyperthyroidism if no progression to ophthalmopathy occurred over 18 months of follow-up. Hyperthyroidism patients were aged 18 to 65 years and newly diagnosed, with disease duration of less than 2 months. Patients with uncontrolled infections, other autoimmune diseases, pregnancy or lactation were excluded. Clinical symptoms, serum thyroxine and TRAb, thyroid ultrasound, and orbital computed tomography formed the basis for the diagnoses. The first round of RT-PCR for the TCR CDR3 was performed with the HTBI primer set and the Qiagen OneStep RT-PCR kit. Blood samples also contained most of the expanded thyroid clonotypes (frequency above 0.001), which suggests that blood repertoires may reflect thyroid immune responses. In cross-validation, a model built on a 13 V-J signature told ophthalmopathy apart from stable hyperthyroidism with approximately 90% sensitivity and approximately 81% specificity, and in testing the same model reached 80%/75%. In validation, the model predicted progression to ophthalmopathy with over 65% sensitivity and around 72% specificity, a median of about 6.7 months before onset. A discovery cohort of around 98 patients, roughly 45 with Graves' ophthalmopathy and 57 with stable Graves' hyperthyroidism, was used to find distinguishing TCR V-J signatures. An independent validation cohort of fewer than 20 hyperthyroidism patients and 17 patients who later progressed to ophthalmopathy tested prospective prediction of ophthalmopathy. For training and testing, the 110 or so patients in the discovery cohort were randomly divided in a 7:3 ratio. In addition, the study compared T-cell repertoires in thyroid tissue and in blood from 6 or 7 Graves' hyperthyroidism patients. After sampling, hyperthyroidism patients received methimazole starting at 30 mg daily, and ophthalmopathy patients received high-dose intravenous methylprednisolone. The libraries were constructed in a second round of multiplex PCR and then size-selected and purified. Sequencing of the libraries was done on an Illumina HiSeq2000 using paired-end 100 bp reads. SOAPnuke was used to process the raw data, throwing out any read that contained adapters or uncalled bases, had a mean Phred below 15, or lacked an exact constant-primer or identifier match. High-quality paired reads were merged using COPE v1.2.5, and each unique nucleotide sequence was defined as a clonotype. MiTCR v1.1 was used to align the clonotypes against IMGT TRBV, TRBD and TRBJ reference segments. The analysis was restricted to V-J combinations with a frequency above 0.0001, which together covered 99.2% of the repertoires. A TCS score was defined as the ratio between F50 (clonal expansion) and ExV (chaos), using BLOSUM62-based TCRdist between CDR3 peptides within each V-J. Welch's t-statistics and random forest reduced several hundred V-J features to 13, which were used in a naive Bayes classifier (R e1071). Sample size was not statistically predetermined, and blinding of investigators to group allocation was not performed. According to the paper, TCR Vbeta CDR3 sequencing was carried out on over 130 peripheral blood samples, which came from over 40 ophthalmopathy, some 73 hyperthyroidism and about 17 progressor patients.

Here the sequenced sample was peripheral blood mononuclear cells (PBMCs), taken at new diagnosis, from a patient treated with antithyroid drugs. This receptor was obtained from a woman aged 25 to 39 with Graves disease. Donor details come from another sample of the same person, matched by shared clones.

The CDR3: CSVTGNQETQYF. The DNA sequence is TGCAGCGTTACAGGGAACCAAGAGACCCAGTACTTC. This chain is built from TRBV29-1 and TRBJ2-5; a tentative D call is TRBD1 (6 bases match). The germline V gene provides CDR1 SQVTM and CDR2 ANQGSEA. There are 12 amino acids in the CDR3, from cysteine to phenylalanine inclusive. The retained sequence is limited to the CDR3, 36 bases, with the frame set at the first base. Trimming removed 5 bases from V and 0 bases from J, leaving 7 bases between the germline ends. With the portions outside the CDR3 filled from the reference TRBV29-1 and TRBJ2-5 genes, the complete variable region becomes SAVISQKPSRDICQRGTSLTIQCQVDSQVTMMFWYRQQPGQSLTLIATANQGSEATYESGFVIDKFPISRPNLTFSTLTVSNMSPEDSSIYLCSVTGNQETQYFGPGTRLLVL.